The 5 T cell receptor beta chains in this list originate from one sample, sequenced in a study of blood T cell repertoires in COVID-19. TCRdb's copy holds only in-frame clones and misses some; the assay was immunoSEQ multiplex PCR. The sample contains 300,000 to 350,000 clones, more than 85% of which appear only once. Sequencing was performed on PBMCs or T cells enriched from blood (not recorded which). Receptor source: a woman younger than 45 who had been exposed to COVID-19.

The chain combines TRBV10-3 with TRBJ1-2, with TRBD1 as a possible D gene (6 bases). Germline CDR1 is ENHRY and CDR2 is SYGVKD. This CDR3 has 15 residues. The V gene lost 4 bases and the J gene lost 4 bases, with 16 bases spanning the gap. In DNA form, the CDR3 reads TGTGCCATCAGTGGCCTGACAGGTGAAACCTATGGCTACACCTTC. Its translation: CAISGLTGETYGYTF.

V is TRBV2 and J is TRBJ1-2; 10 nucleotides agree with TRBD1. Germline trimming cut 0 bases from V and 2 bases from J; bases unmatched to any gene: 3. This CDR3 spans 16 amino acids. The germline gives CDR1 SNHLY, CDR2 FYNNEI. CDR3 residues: CASSEARTGGNYGYTF. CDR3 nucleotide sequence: TGTGCCAGCAGTGAAGCCCGGACAGGGGGGAACTATGGCTACACCTTC.

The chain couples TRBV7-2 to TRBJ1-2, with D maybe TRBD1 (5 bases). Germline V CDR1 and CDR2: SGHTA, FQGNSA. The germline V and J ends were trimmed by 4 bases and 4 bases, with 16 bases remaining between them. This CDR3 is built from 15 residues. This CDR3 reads CASSWGGTEVYGYTF. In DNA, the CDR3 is TGTGCCAGCAGCTGGGGGGGGACGGAGGTCTATGGCTACACCTTC.

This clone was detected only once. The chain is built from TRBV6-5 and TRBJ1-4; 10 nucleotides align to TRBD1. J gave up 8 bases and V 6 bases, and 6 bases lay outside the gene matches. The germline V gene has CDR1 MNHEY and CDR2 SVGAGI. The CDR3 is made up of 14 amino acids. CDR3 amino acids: CASSDRGQGEKLFF. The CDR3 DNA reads TGTGCCAGCAGCGACAGGGGGCAAGGGGAAAAACTGTTTTTT.

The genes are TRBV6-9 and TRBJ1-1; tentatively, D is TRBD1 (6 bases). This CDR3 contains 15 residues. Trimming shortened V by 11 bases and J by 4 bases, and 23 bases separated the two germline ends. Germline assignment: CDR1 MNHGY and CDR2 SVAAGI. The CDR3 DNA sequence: TGTGCCCACTCAGGCAGGGGTTTCCTTGGCACTGAAGCTTTCTTT. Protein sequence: CAHSGRGFLGTEAFF.